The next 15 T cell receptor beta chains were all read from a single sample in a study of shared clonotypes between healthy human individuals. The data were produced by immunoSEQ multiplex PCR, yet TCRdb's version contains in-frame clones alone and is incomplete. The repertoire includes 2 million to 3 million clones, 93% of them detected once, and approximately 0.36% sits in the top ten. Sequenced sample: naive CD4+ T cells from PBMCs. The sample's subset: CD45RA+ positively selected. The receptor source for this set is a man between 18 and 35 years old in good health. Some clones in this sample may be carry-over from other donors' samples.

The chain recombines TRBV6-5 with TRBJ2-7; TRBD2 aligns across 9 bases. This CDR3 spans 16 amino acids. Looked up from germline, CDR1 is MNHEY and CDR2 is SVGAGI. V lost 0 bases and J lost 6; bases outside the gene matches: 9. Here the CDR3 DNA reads TGTGCCAGCAGTTACTCCTCTGTAGCGGGAGTTTTCGAGCAGTACTTC. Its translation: CASSYSSVAGVFEQYF.

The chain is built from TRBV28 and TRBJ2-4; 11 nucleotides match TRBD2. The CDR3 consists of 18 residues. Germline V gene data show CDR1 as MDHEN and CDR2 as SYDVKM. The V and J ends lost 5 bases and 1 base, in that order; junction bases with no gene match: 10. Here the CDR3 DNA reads TGTGCCAGCAGTCTGGGGACTAGCGGCCTGGGGGCCAAAAACATTCAGTACTTC. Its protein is CASSLGTSGLGAKNIQYF.

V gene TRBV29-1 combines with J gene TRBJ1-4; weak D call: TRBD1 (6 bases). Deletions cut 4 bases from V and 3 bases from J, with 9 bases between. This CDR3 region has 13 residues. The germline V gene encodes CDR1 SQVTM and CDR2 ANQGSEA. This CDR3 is CSVVSGANEKLFF. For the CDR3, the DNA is TGCAGCGTTGTATCAGGGGCTAATGAAAAACTGTTTTTT. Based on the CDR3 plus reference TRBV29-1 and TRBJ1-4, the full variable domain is SAVISQKPSRDICQRGTSLTIQCQVDSQVTMMFWYRQQPGQSLTLIATANQGSEATYESGFVIDKFPISRPNLTFSTLTVSNMSPEDSSIYLCSVVSGANEKLFFGSGTQLSVL.

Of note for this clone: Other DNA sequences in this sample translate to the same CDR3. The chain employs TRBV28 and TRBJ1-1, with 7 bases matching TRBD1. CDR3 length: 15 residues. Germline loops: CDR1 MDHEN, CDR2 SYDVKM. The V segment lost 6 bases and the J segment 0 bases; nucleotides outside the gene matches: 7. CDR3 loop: CASSPGDRMNTEAFF. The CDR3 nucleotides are TGTGCCAGCAGCCCCGGGGACAGAATGAACACTGAAGCTTTCTTT.

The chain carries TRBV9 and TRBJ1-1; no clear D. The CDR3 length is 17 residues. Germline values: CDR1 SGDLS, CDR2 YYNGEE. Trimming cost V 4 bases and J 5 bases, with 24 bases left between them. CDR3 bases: TGTGCCAGCAGCTCCCACAACTACGTCCGCCCCGGGACTGAAGCTTTCTTT. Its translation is CASSSHNYVRPGTEAFF.

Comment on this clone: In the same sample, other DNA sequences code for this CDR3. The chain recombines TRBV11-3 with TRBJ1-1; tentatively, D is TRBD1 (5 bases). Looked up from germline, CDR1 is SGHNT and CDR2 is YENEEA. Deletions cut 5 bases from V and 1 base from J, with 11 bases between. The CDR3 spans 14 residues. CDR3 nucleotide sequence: TGTGCCAGCAGCCTGGGGCAGGGGAACACTGAAGCTTTCTTT. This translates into CASSLGQGNTEAFF. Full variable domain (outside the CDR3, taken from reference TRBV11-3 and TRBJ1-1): EAGVVQSPRYKIIEKKQPVAFWCNPISGHNTLYWYLQNLGQGPELLIRYENEEAVDDSQLPKDRFSAERLKGVDSTLKIQPAELGDSAVYLCASSLGQGNTEAFFGQGTRLTVV.

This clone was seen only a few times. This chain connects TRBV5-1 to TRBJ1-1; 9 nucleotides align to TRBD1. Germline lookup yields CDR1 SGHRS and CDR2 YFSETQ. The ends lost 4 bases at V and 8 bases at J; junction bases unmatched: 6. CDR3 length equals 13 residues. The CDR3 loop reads CASSLGQGGEAFF. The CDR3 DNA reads TGCGCCAGCAGCCTGGGACAGGGTGGCGAAGCTTTCTTT.

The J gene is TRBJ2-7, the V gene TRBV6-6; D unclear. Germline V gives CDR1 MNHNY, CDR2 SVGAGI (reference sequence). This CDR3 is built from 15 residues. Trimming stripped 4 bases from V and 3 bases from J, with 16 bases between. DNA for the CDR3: TGTGCCAGCAGTTGGAACTACGCAGCCGTCTACGAGCAGTACTTC. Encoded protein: CASSWNYAAVYEQYF.

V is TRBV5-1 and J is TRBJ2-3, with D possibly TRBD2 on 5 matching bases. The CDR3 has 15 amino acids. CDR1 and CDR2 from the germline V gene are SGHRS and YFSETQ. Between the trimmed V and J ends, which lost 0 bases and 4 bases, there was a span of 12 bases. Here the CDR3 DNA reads TGCGCCAGCAGCTTGGACCCAAGCGGCGCAGATACGCAGTATTTT. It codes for CASSLDPSGADTQYF. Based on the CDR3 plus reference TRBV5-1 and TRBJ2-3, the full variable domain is KAGVTQTPRYLIKTRGQQVTLSCSPISGHRSVSWYQQTPGQGLQFLFEYFSETQRNKGNFPGRFSGRQFSNSRSEMNVSTLELGDSALYLCASSLDPSGADTQYFGPGTRLTVL.

CDR3 region: CASSIRQGAQGANVLTF. Here the CDR3 DNA reads TGTGCCAGCAGTATAAGACAGGGGGCGCAAGGGGCCAACGTCCTGACTTTC. The J gene is TRBJ2-6, the V gene TRBV27, with 10 nucleotides matching TRBD1. Losses at the gene ends were 5 bases for V and 4 bases for J; bases not matched to a gene: 8. The CDR3 covers 17 residues. CDR1 and CDR2 (germline): MNHEY, SMNVEV (reference sequence).

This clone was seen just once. In DNA form, the CDR3 reads TGTGCCAGCAAAAAGGGTTTGGACGGCAATCAGCCCCAGCATTTT. This translates into CASKKGLDGNQPQHF. This chain links TRBV6-1 with TRBJ1-5; no clear D. The CDR3 spans 15 residues. Between the trimmed V and J ends, which lost 7 bases and 2 bases, there was a span of 15 bases. Germline V CDR1 and CDR2: MNHNS, SASEGT.

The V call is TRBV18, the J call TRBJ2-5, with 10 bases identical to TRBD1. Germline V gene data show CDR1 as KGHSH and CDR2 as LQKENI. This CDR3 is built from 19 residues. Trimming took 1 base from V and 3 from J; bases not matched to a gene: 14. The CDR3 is CASSPLDPLGQGLKETQYF. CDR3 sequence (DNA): TGTGCCAGCTCACCACTTGACCCCCTGGGACAGGGGTTAAAAGAGACCCAGTACTTC.

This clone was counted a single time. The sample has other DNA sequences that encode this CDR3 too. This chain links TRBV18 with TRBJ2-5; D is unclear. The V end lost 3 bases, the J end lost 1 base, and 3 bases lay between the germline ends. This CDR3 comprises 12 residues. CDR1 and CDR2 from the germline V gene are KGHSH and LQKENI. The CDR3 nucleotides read TGTGCCAGCTCACCTAGCCAAGAGACCCAGTACTTC. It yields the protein CASSPSQETQYF.

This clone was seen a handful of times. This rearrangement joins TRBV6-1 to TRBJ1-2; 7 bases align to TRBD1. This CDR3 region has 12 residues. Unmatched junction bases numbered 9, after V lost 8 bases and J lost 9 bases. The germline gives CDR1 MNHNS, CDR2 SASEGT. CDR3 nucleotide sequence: TGTGCCAGCGAAGATAACAGGGGTCGCTACACCTTC. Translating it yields CASEDNRGRYTF.

The CDR3 DNA follows: TGCGCCAGCAGCTTGCTCCTAGCGGGGGGCACAGATACGCAGTATTTT. This translates into CASSLLLAGGTDTQYF. The chain joins TRBV5-1 to TRBJ2-3, with 10 nucleotides matching TRBD2. Trimming took 1 base from V and 1 from J; bases not matched to a gene: 3. CDR1 is SGHRS, CDR2 YFSETQ, per germline. This CDR3 comprises 16 residues.